This T cell receptor beta chain was obtained from a study of cytomegalovirus exposure and HLA in healthy donors. Overall study context: In a previous analysis, 95 million to 130 million unique TCR beta sequences were found from 150 million to 200 million T cells. General study findings and limits: Presence/absence analyses assumed roughly uniform sequencing depth across donors.

The PCR was carried out with 60 Vbeta primers and 13 Jbeta primers. Clones were sequenced by immunoSEQ multiplex PCR, and TCRdb holds only the in-frame ones, with some missing. The table lists about 150,000 clones, about 83% of them singletons. Note on this clone: Antigen unknown.

Sequencing was done on a sample of PBMCs. This receptor was taken from a woman aged 40 to 50 in good health and CMV-seronegative.

The CDR3 nucleotides read TGTGCCAGCAGAGGGGGCATGAACACTGAAGCTTTCTTT. It encodes CASRGGMNTEAFF. V and J are TRBV2 and TRBJ1-1; 7 bases agree with TRBD1. In germline, CDR1 is SNHLY, CDR2 FYNNEI. The trim removed 6 bases at V and 0 bases at J, leaving 1 base unmatched. The CDR3 loop spans 13 amino acids.